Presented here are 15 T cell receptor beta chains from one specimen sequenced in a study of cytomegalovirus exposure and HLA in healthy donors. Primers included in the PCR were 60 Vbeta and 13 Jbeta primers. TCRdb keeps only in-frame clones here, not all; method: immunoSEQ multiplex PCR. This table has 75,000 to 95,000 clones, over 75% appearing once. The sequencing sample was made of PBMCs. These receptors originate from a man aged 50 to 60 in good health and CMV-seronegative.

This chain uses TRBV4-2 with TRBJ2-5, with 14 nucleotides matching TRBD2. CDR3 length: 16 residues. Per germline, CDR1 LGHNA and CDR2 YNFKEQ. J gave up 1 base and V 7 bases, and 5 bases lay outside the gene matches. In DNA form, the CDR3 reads TGTGCCAGCACAGTAGGGACTAGCGGGGGCCAAGAGACCCAGTACTTC. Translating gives CASTVGTSGGQETQYF.

In DNA, the CDR3 is TGCGCCAGCAGCCCCGGACAGGGGGCAAAAAATGAAAAACTGTTTTTT. This sequence encodes CASSPGQGAKNEKLFF. The chain links TRBV5-1 to TRBJ1-4; the match to TRBD1 covers 11 bases. Germline CDR1 is SGHRS and CDR2 is YFSETQ. V was clipped by 4 bases and J by 5 bases; unmatched bases: 7. The length of the CDR3 is 16 residues.

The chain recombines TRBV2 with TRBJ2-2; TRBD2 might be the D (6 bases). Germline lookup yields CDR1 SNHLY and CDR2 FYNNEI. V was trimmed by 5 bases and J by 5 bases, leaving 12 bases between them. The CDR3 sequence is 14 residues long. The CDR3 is CASSFNGGTGELFF. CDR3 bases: TGTGCCAGCAGTTTTAACGGGGGAACCGGGGAGCTGTTTTTT.

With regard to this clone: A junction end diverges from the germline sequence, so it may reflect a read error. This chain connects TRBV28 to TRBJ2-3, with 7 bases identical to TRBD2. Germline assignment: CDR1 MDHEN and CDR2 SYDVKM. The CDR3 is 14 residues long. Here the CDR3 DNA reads TGTGCCGGCAGTCTGCGGGGAGGGGTAGATACGCAGTATTTT. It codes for CAGSLRGGVDTQYF.

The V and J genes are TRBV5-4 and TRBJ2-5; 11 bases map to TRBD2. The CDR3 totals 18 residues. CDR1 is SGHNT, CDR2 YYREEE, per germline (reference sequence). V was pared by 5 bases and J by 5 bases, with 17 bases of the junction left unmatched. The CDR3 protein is CASRGFSGGVNERETQYF. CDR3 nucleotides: TGTGCCAGCAGGGGATTTAGCGGGGGGGTCAACGAGAGGGAGACCCAGTACTTC.

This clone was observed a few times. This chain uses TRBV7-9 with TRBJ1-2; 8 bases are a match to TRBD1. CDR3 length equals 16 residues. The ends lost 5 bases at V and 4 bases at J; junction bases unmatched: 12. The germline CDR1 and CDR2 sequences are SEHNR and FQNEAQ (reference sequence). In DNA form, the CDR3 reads TGTGCCAGCAGCGCCCAGGGGGCGACTGTTTTCTATGGCTACACCTTC. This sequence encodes CASSAQGATVFYGYTF.

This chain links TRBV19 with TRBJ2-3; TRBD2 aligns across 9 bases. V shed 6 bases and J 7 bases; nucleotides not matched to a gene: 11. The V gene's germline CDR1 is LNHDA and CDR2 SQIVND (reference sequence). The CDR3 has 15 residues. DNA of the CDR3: TGTGCCAGTAGCTTGGGGGCTAGCGGGACAAATACGCAGTATTTT. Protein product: CASSLGASGTNTQYF.

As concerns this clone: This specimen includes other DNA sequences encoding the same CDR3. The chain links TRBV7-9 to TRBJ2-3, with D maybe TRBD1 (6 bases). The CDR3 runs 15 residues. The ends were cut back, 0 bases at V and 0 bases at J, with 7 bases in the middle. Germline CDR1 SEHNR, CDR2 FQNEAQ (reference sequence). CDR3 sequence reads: CASSLARGSTDTQYF. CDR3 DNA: TGTGCCAGCAGCTTAGCCAGGGGAAGCACAGATACGCAGTATTTT.

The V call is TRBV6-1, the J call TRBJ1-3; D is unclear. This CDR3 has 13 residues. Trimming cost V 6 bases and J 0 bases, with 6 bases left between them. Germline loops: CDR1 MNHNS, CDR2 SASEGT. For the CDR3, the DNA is TGTGCCAGCAGACAAATCTCTGGAAACACCATATATTTT. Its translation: CASRQISGNTIYF.

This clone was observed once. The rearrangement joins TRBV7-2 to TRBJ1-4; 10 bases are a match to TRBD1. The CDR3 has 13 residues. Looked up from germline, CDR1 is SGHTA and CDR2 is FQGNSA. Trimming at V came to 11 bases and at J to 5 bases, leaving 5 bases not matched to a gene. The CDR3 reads CAVRGQGNEKLFF. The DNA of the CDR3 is TGTGCCGTAAGGGGACAGGGGAATGAAAAACTGTTTTTT. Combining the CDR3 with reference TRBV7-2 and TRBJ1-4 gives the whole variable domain GAGVSQSPSNKVTEKGKDVELRCDPISGHTALYWYRQSLGQGLEFLIYFQGNSAPDKSGLPSDRFSAERTGGSVSTLTIQRTQQEDSAVYLCAVRGQGNEKLFFGSGTQLSVL.

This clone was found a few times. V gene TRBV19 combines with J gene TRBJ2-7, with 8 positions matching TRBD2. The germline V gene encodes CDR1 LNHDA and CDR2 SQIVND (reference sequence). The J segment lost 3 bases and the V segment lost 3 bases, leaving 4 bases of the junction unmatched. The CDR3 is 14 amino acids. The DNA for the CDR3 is TGTGCCAGTAGTATCGGGGCGGGGGGCTACGAGCAGTACTTC. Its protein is CASSIGAGGYEQYF.

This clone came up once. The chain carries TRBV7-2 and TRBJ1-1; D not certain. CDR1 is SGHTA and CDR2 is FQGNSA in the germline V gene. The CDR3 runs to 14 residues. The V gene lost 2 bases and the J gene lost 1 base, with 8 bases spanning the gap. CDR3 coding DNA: TGTGCCAGCAGCTTAAGAGCTCGGAACACTGAAGCTTTCTTT. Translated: CASSLRARNTEAFF.

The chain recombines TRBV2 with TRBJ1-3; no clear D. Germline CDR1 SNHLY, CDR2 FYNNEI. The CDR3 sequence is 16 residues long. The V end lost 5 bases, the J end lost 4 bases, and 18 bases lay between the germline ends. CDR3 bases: TGTGCCAGCAGTCTTTCGTTGGCACGATGGGGAAACACCATATATTTT. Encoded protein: CASSLSLARWGNTIYF.

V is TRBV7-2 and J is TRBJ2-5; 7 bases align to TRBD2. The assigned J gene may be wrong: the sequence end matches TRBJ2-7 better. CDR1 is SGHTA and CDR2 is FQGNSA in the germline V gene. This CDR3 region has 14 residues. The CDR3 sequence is CASSPRTSRDEQYF. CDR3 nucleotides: TGTGCCAGCAGCCCCAGGACTAGTAGGGACGAGCAGTACTTC.

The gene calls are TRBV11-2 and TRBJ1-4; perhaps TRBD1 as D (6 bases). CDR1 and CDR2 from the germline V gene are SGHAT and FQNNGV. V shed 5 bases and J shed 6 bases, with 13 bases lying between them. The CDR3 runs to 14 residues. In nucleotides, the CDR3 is TGTGCCAGCAGCCCCAGGGGCCCATATGAAAAACTGTTTTTT. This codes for CASSPRGPYEKLFF.